These 16 T cell receptor beta chains originate from one sample sequenced in a study of spatial heterogeneity in lung cancer. Time point: blood at routine non-recurrence follow-up after resection. TCRdb re-analysed the 5' RACE reads in MiXCR, keeping a single row per CDR3 protein. The table includes some 43,000 distinct CDR3 sequences, about 10% detected once. Specimen: PBMCs, collected at follow-up. Receptors were obtained from a female donor with early-stage non-small cell lung cancer.

The chain employs TRBV6-4 and TRBJ2-1; TRBD1 or TRBD2 may be the D gene (5 bases each). The CDR3 spans 12 residues. V dropped 2 bases and J dropped 9 bases, with 8 bases sitting between them. From germline, CDR1 is MRHNA and CDR2 SNTAGT. CDR3 protein: CASSDARGEQFF. As DNA, the CDR3 is TGTGCCAGCAGTGACGCGAGGGGTGAGCAGTTCTTC.

V usage is TRBV5-1 and J usage is TRBJ2-7; TRBD1 matches 8 bases. Germline CDR1 reads SGHRS; CDR2 reads YFSETQ. Trimming took 4 bases from V and 5 from J; bases not matched to a gene: 11. The CDR3 loop spans 15 amino acids. CDR3 nucleotide sequence: TGCGCCAGCAGCGGGAAGACAGGGGAGAGGGACGAGCAGTACTTC. This translates into CASSGKTGERDEQYF. Supplemented by reference TRBV5-1 and TRBJ2-7, the full variable domain reads KAGVTQTPRYLIKTRGQQVTLSCSPISGHRSVSWYQQTPGQGLQFLFEYFSETQRNKGNFPGRFSGRQFSNSRSEMNVSTLELGDSALYLCASSGKTGERDEQYFGPGTRLTVT.

There are many counts of this clonotype. V and J are TRBV27 and TRBJ1-1, with D perhaps TRBD1 (5 bases). Germline CDR1 MNHEY, CDR2 SMNVEV (reference sequence). V lost 5 bases, J lost 1 base, and 14 bases lay in between. This CDR3 contains 15 residues. The CDR3 sequence is CASSPGAGWNTEAFF. CDR3 coding DNA: TGTGCCAGCAGTCCTGGGGCAGGGTGGAACACTGAAGCTTTCTTT.

This clonotype was observed a handful of times. The V gene is TRBV28, the J gene TRBJ1-4, with D maybe TRBD1 (6 bases). CDR1 MDHEN and CDR2 SYDVKM come from the germline V gene. With 4 bases removed from V and 8 bases from J, the gap between germline ends came to 17 bases. The CDR3 consists of 15 residues. The CDR3 sequence: CASSSQQGGNEKLFF. In nucleotides, the CDR3 is TGTGCCAGCAGTTCGCAACAGGGTGGTAACGAAAAACTGTTTTTT.

This rearrangement joins TRBV20-1 to TRBJ2-3, with 7 bases that match TRBD2. After removal of 3 bases from V and 0 bases from J, the junction contained 9 bases not matched to a gene. Germline V gene data show CDR1 as DFQATT and CDR2 as SNEGSKA (reference sequence). The CDR3 totals 16 residues. This chain's CDR3 is CSARGGGATSTDTQYF. CDR3 coding DNA: TGCAGTGCTAGGGGCGGGGGAGCTACTAGCACAGATACGCAGTATTTT.

This clonotype was detected ten times or more. The rearrangement links TRBV7-8 to TRBJ2-7; no firm D call. Trimming removed 5 bases at V and 0 bases at J, with 11 bases between. The CDR3 has 14 amino acids. Germline V CDR1 and CDR2: SGHVS, FQNEAQ. The DNA of the CDR3 is TGTGCCAGCAGCCCCCCGGGCTTCTCCTACGAGCAGTACTTC. Protein: CASSPPGFSYEQYF.

This clonotype was counted many times. The V and J genes are TRBV3-1 and TRBJ2-5; 10 bases fit TRBD1. V shed 5 bases and J 5 bases; nucleotides not matched to a gene: 11. Germline V CDR1 and CDR2: LGHDT, YNNKEL (reference sequence). The CDR3 is made up of 16 amino acids. The CDR3 coding sequence is TGTGCCAGCAGCAAGACCGGGACAGGGGTTTTGGAGACCCAGTACTTC. It translates to CASSKTGTGVLETQYF.

This clonotype showed up just a few times. The chain has TRBV29-1 and TRBJ2-1, with D tentatively TRBD1 (6 bases). CDR1 SQVTM and CDR2 ANQGSEA come from the germline V gene. The CDR3 runs to 15 residues. Trimming cost V 2 bases and J 7 bases, with 18 bases left between them. This CDR3 is CSVELRAGVANEQFF. In nucleotides, the CDR3 is TGCAGCGTTGAATTAAGGGCAGGGGTTGCGAATGAGCAGTTCTTC.

V and J are TRBV29-1 and TRBJ1-2, with TRBD1 matching 7 bases. V lost 6 bases and J lost 0; bases outside the gene matches: 4. This CDR3 comprises 13 residues. Germline assignment: CDR1 SQVTM and CDR2 ANQGSEA. As DNA, the CDR3 is TGCAGCGTCAGGGGGGGAGCTAACTATGGCTACACCTTC. It yields the protein CSVRGGANYGYTF.

This clonotype turned up a few times. The chain employs TRBV5-6 and TRBJ1-2; D uncertain. From germline, CDR1 is SGHDT and CDR2 YYEEEE. The CDR3 consists of 13 residues. Trimming left V 0 bases short and J 4 bases short, with 7 bases between. CDR3 nucleotides: TGTGCCAGCAGCTTGGGGACTTTCTATGGCTACACCTTC. This translates into CASSLGTFYGYTF.

The chain has TRBV5-1 and TRBJ2-3, with TRBD2 matching 7 bases. The CDR3 sequence is 15 residues long. V lost 3 bases and J lost 2; bases outside the gene matches: 6. Germline CDR1 and CDR2: SGHRS and YFSETQ. CDR3 amino acids: CASSSRGGNTDTQYF. In DNA, the CDR3 is TGCGCCAGCAGCTCCCGCGGGGGAAACACAGATACGCAGTATTTT.

This clonotype was seen repeatedly, ten times or more. The chain recombines TRBV10-3 with TRBJ2-3; D is ambiguous. V lost 0 bases, J lost 12 bases, and 13 bases lay in between. CDR3 length: 13 amino acids. Germline V gives CDR1 ENHRY, CDR2 SYGVKD. The CDR3 is CAISESVPPQQYF. The CDR3 DNA reads as TGTGCCATCAGTGAGTCGGTGCCTCCCCAACAGTATTTT.

J is TRBJ2-1 and V is TRBV5-1; 12 nucleotides match TRBD2. With V trimmed by 4 bases and J by 4 bases, 6 bases remained unmatched. Germline V gene data show CDR1 as SGHRS and CDR2 as YFSETQ. This CDR3 comprises 16 residues. The CDR3 loop reads CASSILAGGGYNEQFF. The CDR3 DNA reads as TGCGCCAGCAGCATACTAGCGGGGGGCGGTTACAATGAGCAGTTCTTC.

This clonotype was found many times. This chain links TRBV29-1 with TRBJ1-4, with D perhaps TRBD1 (6 bases). CDR1 SQVTM and CDR2 ANQGSEA come from the germline V gene. Trimming took 0 bases from V and 14 from J, leaving 22 bases between them. The CDR3 consists of 15 residues. Here the CDR3 reads CSVEDRQGRSGVLFF. The DNA of the CDR3 is TGCAGCGTTGAAGATCGCCAGGGGAGGTCGGGTGTGCTGTTTTTT.

This chain uses TRBV7-9 with TRBJ2-6; TRBD1 is a possible D gene (5 bases). The CDR3 extends over 18 amino acids. Trimming pared 1 base from V and 0 bases from J, leaving 13 bases between. CDR1 is SEHNR, CDR2 FQNEAQ, per germline (reference sequence). This CDR3 reads CASSLDFGALSGANVLTF. CDR3 nucleotide sequence: TGTGCCAGCAGCTTAGATTTTGGGGCGCTCTCTGGGGCCAACGTCCTGACTTTC.

This clonotype was detected ten times or more. The chain has TRBV7-3 and TRBJ2-5, with TRBD2 identical over 9 bases. Looked up from germline, CDR1 is SGHTA and CDR2 is FQGTGA. This CDR3 spans 15 amino acids. With V trimmed by 0 bases and J by 4 bases, 3 bases remained unmatched. This CDR3 is CASSLTGLAAETQYF. CDR3 bases: TGTGCCAGCAGCTTAACGGGACTAGCAGCAGAGACCCAGTACTTC.